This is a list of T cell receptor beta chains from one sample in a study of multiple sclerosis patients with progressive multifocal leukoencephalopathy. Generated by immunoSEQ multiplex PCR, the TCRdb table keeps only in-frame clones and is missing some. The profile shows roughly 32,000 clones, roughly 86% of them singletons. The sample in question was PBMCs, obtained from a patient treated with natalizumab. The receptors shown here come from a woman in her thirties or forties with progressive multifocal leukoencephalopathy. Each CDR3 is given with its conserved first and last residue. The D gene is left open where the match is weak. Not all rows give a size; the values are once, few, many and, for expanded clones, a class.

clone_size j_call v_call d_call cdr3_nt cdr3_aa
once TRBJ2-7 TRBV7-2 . TGTGCCAGCACCTGGGACGGTTACGAGCAGTACTTC CASTWDGYEQYF
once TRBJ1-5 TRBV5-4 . TGTGCCAGCAGCTTGGGTGGGCAGCTTAATCAGCCCCAGCATTTT CASSLGGQLNQPQHF
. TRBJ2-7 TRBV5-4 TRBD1 TGTGCCAGCAGCGGGGGACAGGGCAACGAGCAGTACTTC CASSGGQGNEQYF
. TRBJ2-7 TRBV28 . TGTGCCAGCAGAGGGGGGAGCGGGAACCCATACTCCTACGAGCAGTACTTC CASRGGSGNPYSYEQYF
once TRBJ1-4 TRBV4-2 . TGTGCCAGCAGCCAACCCACCGGGACGGGGCGGGAAAAACTGTTTTTT CASSQPTGTGREKLFF
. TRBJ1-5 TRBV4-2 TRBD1 TGTGCCAGCAGCCTCCATACACAGGGGGGCAATCAGCCCCAGCATTTT CASSLHTQGGNQPQHF
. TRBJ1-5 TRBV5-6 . TGTGCCAGCAGCTTGGGATTCCAGGCCGGCAATCAGCCCCAGCATTTT CASSLGFQAGNQPQHF
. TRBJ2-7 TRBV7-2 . TGTGCCAGCAGCCCCCCCTCTGGGGAGCGGCAGTACTTC CASSPPSGERQYF
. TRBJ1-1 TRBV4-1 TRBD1 TGCGCCAGCAGCCAGTCTAGAGGGGGCGTAAAAAATACTGAAGCTTTCTTT CASSQSRGGVKNTEAFF
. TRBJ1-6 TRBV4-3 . TGCGCCAGCAGCCAGGAAAGCCGTAATTCACCCCTCCACTTT CASSQESRNSPLHF
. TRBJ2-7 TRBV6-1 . TGTGCCAGCAGTCAGGTACCACTAACTTACGAGCAGTACTTC CASSQVPLTYEQYF
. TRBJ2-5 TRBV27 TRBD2 TGTGCCAGCAGTTTATCGAGCCAAGGGGCAGGGAGGGGCCGTGAGACCCAGTACTTC CASSLSSQGAGRGRETQYF
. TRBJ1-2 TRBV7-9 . TGTGCCAGCAGCCCGGCCGGTGCGGGCTACACCTTC CASSPAGAGYTF
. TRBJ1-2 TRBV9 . TGTGCCAGCAGCGTAGGACTGGGGTATGGCTACACCTTC CASSVGLGYGYTF
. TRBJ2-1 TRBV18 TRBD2 TGTGCCAGCTCACTTATGGGACTAGCGGGAGATCGGGGCGCCAATGAGCAGTTCTTC CASSLMGLAGDRGANEQFF
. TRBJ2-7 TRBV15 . TGTGCCACCAGCAGAGATCGAGGGCCCTACGAGCAGTACTTC CATSRDRGPYEQYF
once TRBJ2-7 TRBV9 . TGTGCCAGCAGCGTAAGTTCGGGATCCCTCGAGCAGTACTTC CASSVSSGSLEQYF
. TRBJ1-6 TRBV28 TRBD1 TGTGCCAGTTATCCCACAGGGGGAGGATCACCCCTCCACTTT CASYPTGGGSPLHF
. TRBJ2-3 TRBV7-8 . TGTGCCAGCAGCTTAGCGCAGGGAGCGACGAGCACAGATACGCAGTATTTT CASSLAQGATSTDTQYF
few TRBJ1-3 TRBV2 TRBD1 TGTGCCAGCAGGGACAGGGGAAACACCATATATTTT CASRDRGNTIYF
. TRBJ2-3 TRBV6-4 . TGTGCCAGCAAACCCACACAGGCGACAGATACGCAGTATTTT CASKPTQATDTQYF
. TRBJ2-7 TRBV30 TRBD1 TGTGCCTGGTCACCGGGACAGGGTTCGTTTAAGTACTTC CAWSPGQGSFKYF
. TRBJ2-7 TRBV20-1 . TGCAGTGCTAACAACAAGCACGAGCAGTACTTC CSANNKHEQYF
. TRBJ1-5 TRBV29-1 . TGCAGCGCCCGGAGGGGGAGAGATCAGCCCCAGCATTTT CSARRGRDQPQHF